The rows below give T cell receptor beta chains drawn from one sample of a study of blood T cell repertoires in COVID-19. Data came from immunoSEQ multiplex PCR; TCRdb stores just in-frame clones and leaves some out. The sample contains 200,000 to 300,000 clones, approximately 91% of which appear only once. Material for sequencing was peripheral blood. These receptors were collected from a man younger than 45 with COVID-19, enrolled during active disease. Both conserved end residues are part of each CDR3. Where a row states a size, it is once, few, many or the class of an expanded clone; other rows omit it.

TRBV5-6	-	CASHKLSRGYSPLHF
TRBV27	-	CASSPRDMNTEAFF
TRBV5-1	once	CASSLFRGPTTNEKLFF
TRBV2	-	CASSEFIPEAFF
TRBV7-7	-	CASRGGTSRWDTQYF
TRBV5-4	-	CASSLDRGVTEAFF
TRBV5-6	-	CASSPRGPGGVITGELFF
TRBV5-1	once	CASDPGTGPGSGANVLTF
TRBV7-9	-	CASSLQINYGYTF
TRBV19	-	CASSGGLVMVPGLSNEQFF
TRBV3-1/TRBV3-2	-	CASSLQEAAAYTF
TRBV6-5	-	CASSYHRRLGGETQYF
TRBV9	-	CASSARGDRVSSYNEQFF
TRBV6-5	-	CASSGHGDTQYF
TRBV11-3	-	CASSSSGADTQYF
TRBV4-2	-	CASSQDRTSGGTDTQYF
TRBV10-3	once	CAISEDRLGQFF
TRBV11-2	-	CASSLLAGGFNEQFF
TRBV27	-	CASRKTGSGYTF
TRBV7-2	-	CASSPRVNNSPLHF
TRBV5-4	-	CASSLIGGGYTF
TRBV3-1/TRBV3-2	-	CASSQQRGGGANVLTF
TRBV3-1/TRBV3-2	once	CASSPDRVTGNTIYF
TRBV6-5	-	CASRREDRGTEAFF
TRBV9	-	CASSVGLPNEQFF
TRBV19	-	CASRGQGDNSPLHF
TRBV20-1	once	CSARQSYEQYF
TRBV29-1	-	CSVDGGLGGYTF
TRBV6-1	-	CASSELTVHNEQFF
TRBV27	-	CASSSRLYEQYF
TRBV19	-	CASSPGQTSSYEQYF
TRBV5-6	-	CASIGGEGEKLFF
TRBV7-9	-	CASSFIRLAGGSYEQYF
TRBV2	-	CASSSSLGGATGELFF
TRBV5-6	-	CASSWGENEQYF
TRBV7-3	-	CASSPQGQGGYGYTF
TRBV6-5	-	CASSYVSGSSPLHF
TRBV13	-	CASSPRAWGSNEKLFF
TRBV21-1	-	CASTSEVFLNYGYTF
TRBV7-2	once	CASSSDYLSTDTQYF
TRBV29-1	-	CSVEGRGGHTEAFF
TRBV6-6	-	CASSKQGGSGNTIYF
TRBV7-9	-	CASSLVTGNTEAFF
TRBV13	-	CASSLASRAGANVLTF